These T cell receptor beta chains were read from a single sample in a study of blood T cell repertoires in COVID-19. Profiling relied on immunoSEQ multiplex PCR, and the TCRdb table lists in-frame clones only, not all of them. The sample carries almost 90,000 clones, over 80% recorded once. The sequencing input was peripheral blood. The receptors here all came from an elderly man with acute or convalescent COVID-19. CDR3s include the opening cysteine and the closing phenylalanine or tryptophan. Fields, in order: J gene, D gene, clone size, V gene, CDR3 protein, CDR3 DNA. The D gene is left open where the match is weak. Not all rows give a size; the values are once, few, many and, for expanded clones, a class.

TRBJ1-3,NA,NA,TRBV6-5,CASREEYTSGNTIYF,TGTGCCAGCAGGGAGGAGTACACCTCTGGAAACACCATATATTTT
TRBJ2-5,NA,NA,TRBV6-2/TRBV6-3,CASSTPGHDQETQYF,TGTGCCAGCAGTACCCCGGGACATGACCAAGAGACCCAGTACTTC
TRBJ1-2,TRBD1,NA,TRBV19,CASSLSGTGLIIHGYTF,TGTGCCAGTAGTCTCTCCGGGACAGGGTTAATAATCCATGGCTACACCTTC
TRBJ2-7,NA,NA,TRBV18,CASSPLDSGIYEQYF,TGTGCCAGCTCACCATTGGATAGCGGAATTTACGAGCAGTACTTC
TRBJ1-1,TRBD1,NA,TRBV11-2,CASSLQGAPTEAFF,TGTGCCAGCAGCTTACAGGGGGCGCCAACTGAAGCTTTCTTT
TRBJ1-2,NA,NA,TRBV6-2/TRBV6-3,CASSRSAVNYGYTF,TGTGCCAGCAGCCGTTCAGCGGTCAACTATGGCTACACCTTC
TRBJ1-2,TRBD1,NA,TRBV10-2,CASSEDRANYGYTF,TGCGCCAGCAGTGAGGACAGGGCTAACTATGGCTACACCTTC
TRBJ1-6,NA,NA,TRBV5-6,CASSLGGDSPLHF,TGTGCCAGCAGCTTGGGGGGGGATTCACCCCTCCACTTT
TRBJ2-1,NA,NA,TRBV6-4,CASSDSGTGSDEQFF,TGTGCCAGCAGTGACTCGGGTACAGGGTCGGATGAGCAGTTCTTC
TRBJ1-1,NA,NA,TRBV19,CASSISGRNTEAFF,TGTGCCAGTAGTATATCGGGGAGGAACACTGAAGCTTTCTTT
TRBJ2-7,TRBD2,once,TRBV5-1,CASSPTSAAYEQYF,TGCGCCAGCAGCCCGACTAGCGCAGCCTACGAGCAGTACTTC
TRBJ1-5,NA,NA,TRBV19,CASRTTARSNQPQHF,TGTGCCAGTAGGACTACGGCCAGAAGCAATCAGCCCCAGCATTTT
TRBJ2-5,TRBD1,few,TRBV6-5,CASSTHGQGKTQYF,TGTGCCAGCAGTACACACGGACAGGGAAAGACCCAGTACTTC
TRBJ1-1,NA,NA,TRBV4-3,CASSQANTGNTEAFF,TGCGCCAGCAGCCAAGCAAATACAGGGAACACTGAAGCTTTCTTT
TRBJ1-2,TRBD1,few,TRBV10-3,CAANTDRGAYGYTF,TGTGCCGCCAACACCGACAGGGGTGCCTATGGCTACACCTTC
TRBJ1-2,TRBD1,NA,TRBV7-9,CASSLGDRGREGGYTF,TGTGCCAGCAGCTTAGGGGACAGGGGGCGAGAAGGCGGCTACACCTTC
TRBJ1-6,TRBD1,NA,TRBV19,CASSEGQAASSYNSPLHF,TGTGCCAGTAGTGAGGGACAGGCTGCAAGCTCCTATAATTCACCCCTCCACTTT
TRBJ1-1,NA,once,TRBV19,CASWREGDAEAFF,TGTGCCAGTTGGAGGGAAGGAGACGCTGAAGCTTTCTTT
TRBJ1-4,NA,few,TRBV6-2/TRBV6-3,CASSPEGATNEKLFF,TGTGCCAGCAGTCCCGAGGGCGCAACTAATGAAAAACTGTTTTTT
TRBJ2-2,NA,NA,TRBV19,CASTPQRTQNTGELFF,TGTGCCAGTACCCCTCAAAGGACTCAGAACACCGGGGAGCTGTTTTTT
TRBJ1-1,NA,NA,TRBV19,CASSLGGEVAEAFF,TGTGCCAGTAGCTTAGGAGGTGAAGTGGCTGAAGCTTTCTTT
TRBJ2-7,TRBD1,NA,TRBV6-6,CASSYPGQGRTYEQYF,TGTGCCAGCAGTTACCCTGGACAGGGAAGGACCTACGAGCAGTACTTC
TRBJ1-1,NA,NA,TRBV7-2,CASSLIRGNTEAFF,TGTGCCAGCAGCTTGATCAGGGGGAACACTGAAGCTTTCTTT
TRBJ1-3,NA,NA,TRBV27,CASSLYGGGNTIYF,TGTGCCAGCAGTTTATACGGCGGAGGAAACACCATATATTTT
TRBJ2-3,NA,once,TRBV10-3,CAISELLGRNTHTQYF,TGTGCCATCAGTGAGCTCTTGGGCAGGAACACGCATACGCAGTATTTT
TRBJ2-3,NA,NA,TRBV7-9,CASSPGGEGWGTDTQYF,TGTGCCAGCAGCCCTGGAGGAGAGGGCTGGGGCACAGATACGCAGTATTTT
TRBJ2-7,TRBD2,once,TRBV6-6,CASSYGGGEQYF,TGTGCCAGCAGTTACGGGGGGGGAGAGCAGTACTTC
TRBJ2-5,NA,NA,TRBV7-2,CASSLDISGGNQYF,TGTGCCAGCAGCTTAGATATTAGCGGCGGAAACCAGTACTTC
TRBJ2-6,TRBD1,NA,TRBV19,CASSVQGAGANVLTF,TGTGCCAGTAGTGTCCAGGGGGCTGGGGCCAACGTCCTGACTTTC
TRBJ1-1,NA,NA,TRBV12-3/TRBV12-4,CASSFTGTPDF,TGTGCCAGCAGTTTCACCGGGACACCCGACTTT
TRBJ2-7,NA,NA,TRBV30,CAWSVLRDYEQYF,TGTGCCTGGAGTGTACTTCGAGACTACGAGCAGTACTTC
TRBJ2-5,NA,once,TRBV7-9,CASSHWTDEETQYF,TGTGCCAGCAGCCATTGGACAGATGAAGAGACCCAGTACTTC
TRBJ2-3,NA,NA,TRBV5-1,CASSLWGSSTDTQYF,TGCGCCAGCAGCTTGTGGGGCTCTAGCACAGATACGCAGTATTTT
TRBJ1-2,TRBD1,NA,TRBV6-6,CASSRQGTTVNYGYTF,TGTGCCAGCAGTCGACAGGGGACTACGGTTAACTATGGCTACACCTTC